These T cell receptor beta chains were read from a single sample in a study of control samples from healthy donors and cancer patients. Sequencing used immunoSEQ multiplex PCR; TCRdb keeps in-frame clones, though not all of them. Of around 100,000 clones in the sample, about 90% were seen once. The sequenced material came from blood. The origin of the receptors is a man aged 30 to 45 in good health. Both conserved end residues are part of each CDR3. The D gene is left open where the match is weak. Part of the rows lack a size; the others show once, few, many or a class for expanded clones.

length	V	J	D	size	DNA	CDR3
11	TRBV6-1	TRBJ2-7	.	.	TGTGCCAGCAGTGAACTGATCGAGCAGTACTTC	CASSELIEQYF
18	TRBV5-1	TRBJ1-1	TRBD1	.	TGCGCCAGCAGCTTGCTCGGAGGAACAGGGGGGAGGAACACTGAAGCTTTCTTT	CASSLLGGTGGRNTEAFF
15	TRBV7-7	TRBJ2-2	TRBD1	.	TGTGCCAGCAGCCTCGGGACAGCGAACACCGGGGAGCTGTTTTTT	CASSLGTANTGELFF
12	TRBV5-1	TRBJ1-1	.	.	TGCGCCAGCAGCTTGAGAGGTACTGAAGCTTTCTTT	CASSLRGTEAFF
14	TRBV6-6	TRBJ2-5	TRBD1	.	TGTGCCACTTCGGACAGGGGGGGTCAAGAGACCCAGTACTTC	CATSDRGGQETQYF
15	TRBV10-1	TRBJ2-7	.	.	TGCGCCAGCAGTGAATACAGCCTCGGGGGCCCCGAGCAGTACTTC	CASSEYSLGGPEQYF
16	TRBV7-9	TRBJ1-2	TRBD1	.	TGTGCCAGCAGCTCAACTGGCGGACAGGGGGGCTATGGCTACACCTTC	CASSSTGGQGGYGYTF
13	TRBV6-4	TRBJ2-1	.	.	TGTGCCAGCAGTGACGGGAGTTTGAATGAGCAGTTCTTC	CASSDGSLNEQFF
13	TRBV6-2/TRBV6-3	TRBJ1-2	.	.	TGTGCCAGCAGTACAGAGATGGTGAATGGCTACACCTTC	CASSTEMVNGYTF
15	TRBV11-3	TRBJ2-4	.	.	TGTGCCAGCAGCCCCCCAGGGCTAGCCAAAAACATTCAGTACTTC	CASSPPGLAKNIQYF
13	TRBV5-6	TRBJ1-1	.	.	TGTGCCAGCAGCTTCGTAGGGCTCGCTGAAGCTTTCTTT	CASSFVGLAEAFF
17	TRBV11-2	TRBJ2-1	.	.	TGTGCCAGCAGCTTAGTCGACGGCGGGTTGACCTACAATGAGCAGTTCTTC	CASSLVDGGLTYNEQFF
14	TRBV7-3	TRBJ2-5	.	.	TGTGCCAGCAGCTTAGGGGGCAACCAAGAGACCCAGTACTTC	CASSLGGNQETQYF
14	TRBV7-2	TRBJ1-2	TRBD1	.	TGTGCCAGCAGCCAACAGGGGGCGAGGGATGGCTACACCTTC	CASSQQGARDGYTF
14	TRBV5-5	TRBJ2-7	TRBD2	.	TGTGCCAGCAGCTGGAGCGGGAGTGGTTACGAGCAGTACTTC	CASSWSGSGYEQYF
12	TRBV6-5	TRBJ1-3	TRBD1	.	TGTGCCAGCCAGGGGGCGGAAAACACCATATATTTT	CASQGAENTIYF
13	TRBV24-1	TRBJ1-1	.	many	TGTGCCACCACTAGGGCCCAGAACACTGAAGCTTTCTTT	CATTRAQNTEAFF
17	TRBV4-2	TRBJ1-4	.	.	TGTGCCAGCAGCCAAGATTTGGGTCGGGGTACCAATGAAAAACTGTTTTTT	CASSQDLGRGTNEKLFF
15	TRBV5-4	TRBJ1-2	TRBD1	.	TGTGCCAGCAGCTCCTTGGACAGGGACTTCGGGGGCTACACCTTC	CASSSLDRDFGGYTF
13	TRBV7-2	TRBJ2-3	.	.	TGTGCCAGCAGCGTCTTCGGGGCAGATACGCAGTATTTT	CASSVFGADTQYF
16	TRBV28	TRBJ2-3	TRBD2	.	TGTGCCAGCAGTCAGACTAGCGGGAGGGCCGGAGATACGCAGTATTTT	CASSQTSGRAGDTQYF
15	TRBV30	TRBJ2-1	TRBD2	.	TGTGCCTGGAGTGTTGGTCTAGCGGGGAACAATGAGCAGTTCTTC	CAWSVGLAGNNEQFF
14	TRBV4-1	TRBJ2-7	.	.	TGCGCCAGCAGCCGCGGGGTGTCGGTGGACGAGCAGTACTTC	CASSRGVSVDEQYF
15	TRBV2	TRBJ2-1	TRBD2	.	TGTGCCAGCAGGCCCCTAGCGGGAGGGAACAATGAGCAGTTCTTC	CASRPLAGGNNEQFF
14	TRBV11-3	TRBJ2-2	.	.	TGTGCCAGCAGCTTAGTAAGACACACCGGGGAGCTGTTTTTT	CASSLVRHTGELFF
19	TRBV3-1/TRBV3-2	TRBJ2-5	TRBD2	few	TGTGCCAGCAGCCTAGGAAAAAGACTAGCGGGAATTCTCCAAGAGACCCAGTACTTC	CASSLGKRLAGILQETQYF
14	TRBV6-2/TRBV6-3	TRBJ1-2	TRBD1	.	TGTGCCAGCAGTTACGGGACAGGGTCGGATGGCTACACCTTC	CASSYGTGSDGYTF
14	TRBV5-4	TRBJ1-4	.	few	TGTGCCAGCAGCTTTAGGGGAGGAGTTGAAAAACTGTTTTTT	CASSFRGGVEKLFF
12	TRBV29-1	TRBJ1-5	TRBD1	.	TGCAGCGTTGCCCTACAGGGGGGGTCCCAGCATTTT	CSVALQGGSQHF
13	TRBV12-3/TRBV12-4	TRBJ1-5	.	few	TGTGCCAGCAGTTTCACGGGAAATCAGCCCCAGCATTTT	CASSFTGNQPQHF
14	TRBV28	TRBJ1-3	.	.	TGTGCCAGCATACAGGATTTCGCGGGAAACACCATATATTTT	CASIQDFAGNTIYF
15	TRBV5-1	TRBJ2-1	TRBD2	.	TGCGCCAGCAGCTTTCGCGGGAGGGCCGGAGATGAGCAGTTCTTC	CASSFRGRAGDEQFF
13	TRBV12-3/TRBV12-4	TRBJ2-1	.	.	TGTGCCAGCAGGGCGGGACTCTACAATGAGCAGTTCTTC	CASRAGLYNEQFF
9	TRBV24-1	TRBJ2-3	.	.	TGCCGAGGAGGAGATACGCAGTATTTT	CRGGDTQYF
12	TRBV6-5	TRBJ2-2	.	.	TGTGCCAGCAGGCCTACCACCGGGGAGCTGTTTTTT	CASRPTTGELFF
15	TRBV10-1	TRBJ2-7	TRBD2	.	TGCGCCAGCAGTGCTTCGGGGGGGCTCCTTTGGGAGCAGTACTTC	CASSASGGLLWEQYF
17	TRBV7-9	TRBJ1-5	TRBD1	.	TGTGCCAGCAGCTTAGTAACAGGGGTTTGGAGCAATCAGCCCCAGCATTTT	CASSLVTGVWSNQPQHF
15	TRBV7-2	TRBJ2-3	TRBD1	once	TGTGCCAGCAGCTCGGACAGGAGAGTGGCAGATACGCAGTATTTT	CASSSDRRVADTQYF
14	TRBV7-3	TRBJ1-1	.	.	TGTGCCAGCAGCTTGGGTAGACAGAACACTGAAGCTTTCTTT	CASSLGRQNTEAFF
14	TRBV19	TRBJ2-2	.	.	TGTGCCAGTAGTATGGCGGCAAATACCGGGGAGCTGTTTTTT	CASSMAANTGELFF
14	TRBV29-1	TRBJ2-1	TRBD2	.	TGCAGCGTTGATATGGGGGGGGGTTACAATGAGCAGTTCTTC	CSVDMGGGYNEQFF
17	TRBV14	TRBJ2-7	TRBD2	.	TGTGCCAGCAGCCGATTTAGCGGGAGGGCCTCCTCCTACGAGCAGTACTTC	CASSRFSGRASSYEQYF
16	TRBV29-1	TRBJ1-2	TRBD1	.	TGCAGCGTTGCCCACTTGCGGGACAGGGATGACTATGGCTACACCTTC	CSVAHLRDRDDYGYTF
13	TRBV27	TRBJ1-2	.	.	TGTGCCAGCAGTTTAGGGACATACTATGGCTACACCTTC	CASSLGTYYGYTF
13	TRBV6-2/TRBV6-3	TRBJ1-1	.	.	TGTGCCAGCAGTTGGGTGGGGGGAACTGAAGCTTTCTTT	CASSWVGGTEAFF
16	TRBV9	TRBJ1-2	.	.	TGTGCCAGCAGCGTCGAAGGGGCCCAGACTAACTATGGCTACACCTTC	CASSVEGAQTNYGYTF
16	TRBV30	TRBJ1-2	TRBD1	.	TGTGCCTGGAGTGTAAGCGACCCGGGACAGGGCTATGGCTACACCTTC	CAWSVSDPGQGYGYTF